The 32 T cell receptor beta chains given below trace back to one sample, sequenced in a study of T cells in Graves' hyperthyroidism and ophthalmopathy. The source material, RNA transcripts, was used to amplify TCR beta CDR3 regions. The TCR CDR3 first-round RT-PCR relied on the HTBI primer set. One entry per CDR3 protein results from TCRdb running MiXCR on the multiplex PCR reads. The profile covers about 560,000 distinct CDR3 sequences, with less than 15% appearing a single time and roughly 14% taken by the ten largest. Sequenced: blood. These receptors all stem from a woman aged 40 to 50 with Graves' hyperthyroidism.

This clonotype showed up many times. This chain joins TRBV7-2 and TRBJ1-1; 11 nucleotides line up with TRBD1. The germline V gene has CDR1 SGHTA and CDR2 FQGNSA. The CDR3 length is 17 residues. J was trimmed by 5 bases and V by 5 bases; bases with no gene match: 13. The CDR3 loop reads CASSTSDRGRPTTEAFF. CDR3 nucleotides: TGTGCCAGCAGCACTTCGGACAGGGGGCGACCAACTACTGAAGCTTTCTTT.

This clonotype was counted only a few times. This chain links TRBV27 with TRBJ2-4; D ambiguous. V was clipped by 2 bases and J by 0 bases, with 8 bases between them. The germline CDR1 and CDR2 sequences are MNHEY and SMNVEV (reference sequence). The CDR3 has 15 amino acids. The CDR3 spells CASSLNVAAKNIQYF. DNA for the CDR3: TGTGCCAGCAGTTTAAACGTCGCAGCCAAAAACATTCAGTACTTC.

The sample holds a few counts of this clonotype. This chain uses TRBV6-1 with TRBJ2-3, with 9 bases identical to TRBD2. The CDR3 totals 16 residues. Germline V gives CDR1 MNHNS, CDR2 SASEGT. V dropped 6 bases and J dropped 1; count of bases not matched to a gene: 8. CDR3 sequence: CASRWGSGSGTDTQYF. The CDR3 DNA is TGTGCCAGCAGGTGGGGTAGCGGGAGTGGCACAGATACGCAGTATTTT.

V and J are TRBV5-1 and TRBJ2-2; D may be TRBD2 (6 bases). The V and J ends lost 4 bases and 5 bases respectively, with 9 bases between them. The germline CDR1 and CDR2 sequences are SGHRS and YFSETQ. The CDR3 runs to 13 residues. The chain's CDR3 is CASSPGETGELFF. CDR3 coding DNA: TGCGCCAGCAGCCCGGGGGAAACCGGGGAGCTGTTTTTT.

This clonotype was detected ten times or more. The chain has TRBV28 and TRBJ2-7; D is undetermined. In germline, CDR1 is MDHEN, CDR2 SYDVKM. The CDR3 extends over 13 amino acids. The V and J ends lost 8 bases and 0 bases respectively, with 11 bases between them. CDR3 DNA sequence: TGTGCCAGCCGGGCGACGGACTCCTACGAGCAGTACTTC. Translating gives CASRATDSYEQYF.

This clonotype occurred many times. V is TRBV14 and J is TRBJ2-1; D gene uncertain. This CDR3 is built from 14 residues. V dropped 1 base and J dropped 9 bases, with 13 bases sitting between them. Germline CDR1 SGHDN, CDR2 FVKESK. The CDR3 nucleotides read TGTGCCAGCAGCCAAGTGCTAGTTAATGGTGAGCAGTTCTTC. Protein sequence: CASSQVLVNGEQFF.

CDR3 coding DNA: TGTGCCAGCAGCCCACTGGGGAGGGCAGATACGCAGTATTTT. Its translation is CASSPLGRADTQYF. The chain combines TRBV9 with TRBJ2-3; TRBD2 matches 7 bases. With 4 bases clipped from V and 4 bases from J, the junction kept 6 bases outside the gene matches. Looked up from germline, CDR1 is SGDLS and CDR2 is YYNGEE. The CDR3 is made up of 14 amino acids.

In its sample, this clonotype was seen a few times. The CDR3 sequence: CAISVQSQETQYF. CDR3 nucleotide sequence: TGTGCCATCAGTGTTCAGTCCCAAGAGACCCAGTACTTC. This rearrangement joins TRBV10-3 to TRBJ2-5; no clear D gene. Germline lookup yields CDR1 ENHRY and CDR2 SYGVKD. CDR3 length equals 13 residues. V lost 4 bases to trimming and J lost 1 base, with 7 bases between them.

This clonotype was seen at least ten times. The chain couples TRBV12-3 or TRBV12-4 to TRBJ2-5, with a possible D match to TRBD2 (6 bases). This CDR3 has 16 amino acids. Between the trimmed V and J ends, which lost 5 bases and 5 bases, there was a span of 21 bases. CDR3 loop: CASSNGTVGRGETQYF. The CDR3 nucleotides are TGTGCCAGCAGTAACGGGACTGTTGGCAGAGGGGAGACCCAGTACTTC.

This clonotype was observed many times. V is TRBV7-2 and J is TRBJ2-2; 14 nucleotides line up with TRBD2. From germline, CDR1 is SGHTA and CDR2 FQGNSA. The ends lost 5 bases at V and 3 bases at J; junction bases unmatched: 8. This CDR3 spans 18 amino acids. Written as DNA, the CDR3 is TGTGCCAGCAGCACAAGGACTAGCGGGAGGTTCGACACCGGGGAGCTGTTTTTT. Its translation: CASSTRTSGRFDTGELFF.

The chain employs TRBV12-3 or TRBV12-4 and TRBJ2-1, with 14 bases aligning to TRBD2. J lost 7 bases, V lost 7 bases, and 9 bases had no gene match. The CDR3 consists of 16 residues. CDR3 DNA sequence: TGTGCCAGCATCGAAGGGACTAGCGGGAGATCTAATGAGCAGTTCTTC. It translates to CASIEGTSGRSNEQFF.

In this sample, this clonotype turned up many times. The gene calls are TRBV3-1 and TRBJ2-1; 11 bases match TRBD2. Per germline, CDR1 LGHDT and CDR2 YNNKEL (reference sequence). Trimming at V came to 4 bases and at J to 6 bases, leaving 8 bases not matched to a gene. This CDR3 region has 16 residues. CDR3 protein: CASSLVTSGTSNEQFF. DNA for the CDR3: TGTGCCAGCAGCCTAGTGACTAGCGGGACGTCCAATGAGCAGTTCTTC.

This clonotype has more than one count but fewer than ten. This sequence joins TRBV14 and TRBJ2-7, with D perhaps being TRBD1 or TRBD2 (5 bases each). Trimming pared 1 base from V and 1 base from J, leaving 11 bases between. This CDR3 spans 15 amino acids. Germline V CDR1 and CDR2: SGHDN, FVKESK. DNA for the CDR3: TGTGCCAGCAGCCAAGGAGCAGGGAGATCCTACGAGCAGTACTTC. It codes for CASSQGAGRSYEQYF.

This clonotype has just a few counts. The chain recombines TRBV19 with TRBJ1-2; 7 nucleotides match TRBD1. The trim removed 3 bases at V and 8 bases at J, leaving 6 bases unmatched. The CDR3 has 13 residues. CDR1 is LNHDA, CDR2 SQIVND, per germline (reference sequence). The CDR3 is CASSMATGSGYTF. The CDR3 DNA sequence: TGTGCCAGTAGTATGGCGACAGGGTCGGGCTACACCTTC.

This clonotype was seen a few times. This chain uses TRBV6-2 or TRBV6-3 with TRBJ2-1, with TRBD2 identical over 10 bases. Germline V lookup: CDR1 MNHEY, CDR2 SVGEGT. V was pared by 5 bases and J by 5 bases, with 9 bases of the junction left unmatched. This CDR3 has 16 amino acids. CDR3 sequence: CASSLHWTSGDNEQFF. As DNA, the CDR3 is TGTGCCAGCAGTCTCCATTGGACTAGCGGAGACAATGAGCAGTTCTTC.

A single count supports this clonotype. CDR3 in amino acids: CASRPGTSGNYNEQFF. The CDR3 region has the DNA TGTGCCAGCAGGCCCGGGACTAGCGGGAACTACAATGAGCAGTTCTTC. V gene TRBV12-3 or TRBV12-4 combines with J gene TRBJ2-1; the match to TRBD2 covers 13 bases. This CDR3 has 16 amino acids. V lost 6 bases to trimming and J lost 3 bases; unmatched junction nucleotides: 5.

This clonotype showed up just a few times. The V and J genes are TRBV28 and TRBJ2-6, with 7 positions matching TRBD1. The V and J ends lost 5 bases and 0 bases, in that order; junction bases with no gene match: 16. From germline, CDR1 is MDHEN and CDR2 SYDVKM. The CDR3 covers 20 residues. CDR3 residues: CASSDSTGHYTPSGANVLTF. The CDR3 DNA sequence: TGTGCCAGCAGTGATTCGACAGGGCACTATACTCCCTCTGGGGCCAACGTCCTGACTTTC.

The rearrangement joins TRBV24-1 to TRBJ2-1; D remains ambiguous. The DNA end lines up better with TRBJ2-7; the J call may be wrong. CDR3 length: 14 residues. Germline V lookup: CDR1 KGHDR, CDR2 SFDVKD. The CDR3 loop is CATSDAGRYNEQYF. CDR3 DNA sequence: TGTGCCACCAGTGATGCCGGACGATACAATGAGCAGTACTTC.

The V gene is TRBV29-1, the J gene TRBJ2-6; TRBD1 might be the D (6 bases). There are 18 residues in the CDR3. CDR1 is SQVTM, CDR2 ANQGSEA, per germline. V was cut by 0 bases and J by 1 base, with 16 bases left in between. CDR3 amino acids: CSVEDRAGVRSGANVLTF. The CDR3 DNA is TGCAGCGTTGAAGATCGAGCAGGGGTGAGGTCTGGGGCCAACGTCCTGACTTTC. Full variable domain (outside the CDR3, taken from reference TRBV29-1 and TRBJ2-6): SAVISQKPSRDICQRGTSLTIQCQVDSQVTMMFWYRQQPGQSLTLIATANQGSEATYESGFVIDKFPISRPNLTFSTLTVSNMSPEDSSIYLCSVEDRAGVRSGANVLTFGAGSRLTVL.

This clonotype was detected ten times or more. The chain is built from TRBV12-3 or TRBV12-4 and TRBJ2-5; 13 bases agree with TRBD2. Unmatched junction bases numbered 11, after V lost 8 bases and J lost 5 bases. The CDR3 spans 16 residues. The CDR3 reads CASGPGLAGEAETQYF. The CDR3 DNA reads as TGTGCCAGCGGCCCCGGACTAGCGGGAGAGGCGGAGACCCAGTACTTC.

This clonotype was detected ten times or more. The gene calls are TRBV24-1 and TRBJ2-3; D gene ambiguous. V was cut by 3 bases and J by 1 base, with 13 bases left in between. There are 16 residues in the CDR3. Germline V gene lookup returns CDR1 KGHDR and CDR2 SFDVKD. Written as DNA, the CDR3 is TGTGCCACCAGTGATCCAGGAGTACTTGGCACAGATACGCAGTATTTT. It codes for CATSDPGVLGTDTQYF.

This clonotype was picked up many times. This chain joins TRBV27 and TRBJ1-5; TRBD1 matches 9 bases. CDR1 is MNHEY, CDR2 SMNVEV, per germline (reference sequence). This CDR3 has 16 amino acids. V lost 7 bases, J lost 4 bases, and 11 bases stayed unmatched. CDR3 sequence (DNA): TGTGCCAGCACCAGCCTACAGGGGGCGCGAAATCAGCCCCAGCATTTT. It specifies CASTSLQGARNQPQHF.

This clonotype was seen at least ten times. V usage is TRBV2 and J usage is TRBJ1-1, with D possibly matching TRBD1 (5 bases). This CDR3 region has 16 residues. The germline gives CDR1 SNHLY, CDR2 FYNNEI. With 4 bases removed from V and 1 base from J, the gap between germline ends came to 16 bases. The DNA of the CDR3 is TGTGCCAGCAGTGGGGGCGGCTATTACTCGAACACTGAAGCTTTCTTT. Amino acid sequence: CASSGGGYYSNTEAFF.

This clonotype was observed at least ten times. The V and J genes are TRBV6-1 and TRBJ2-7, with 11 bases aligning to TRBD2. The CDR3 is 15 amino acids. Germline V gene lookup returns CDR1 MNHNS and CDR2 SASEGT. Unmatched junction bases numbered 7, after V lost 5 bases and J lost 4 bases. In DNA form, the CDR3 reads TGTGCCAGCAGTTTCGGGACTAGCGGCGGATACGAGCAGTACTTC. This gives the protein CASSFGTSGGYEQYF.

The gene calls are TRBV5-6 and TRBJ2-7, with 8 bases that match TRBD1. Germline V gene data show CDR1 as SGHDT and CDR2 as YYEEEE. This CDR3 region has 15 residues. Trimming at V came to 3 bases and at J to 3 bases, leaving 8 bases not matched to a gene. CDR3 coding DNA: TGTGCCAGCAGCTATGCAGGGGGCAGTTTCTACGAGCAGTACTTC. Protein: CASSYAGGSFYEQYF.

This clonotype was seen once. The V gene is TRBV6-2 or TRBV6-3, the J gene TRBJ1-2, with unresolved D. CDR1 is MNHEY, CDR2 SVGEGT, per germline. There are 15 residues in the CDR3. Deletions cut 7 bases from V and 4 bases from J, with 19 bases between. The CDR3 nucleotides read TGTGCCAGCACCCTAGGACTGCCGCCGGTCTATGGCTACACCTTC. Its translation: CASTLGLPPVYGYTF.

This clonotype has only a few counts. CDR3 sequence reads: CASLPVTGVGYTF. DNA of the CDR3: TGTGCCAGCCTCCCCGTGACAGGGGTTGGCTACACCTTC. The chain uses TRBV6-1 and TRBJ1-2, with 8 bases matching TRBD1. Per the germline V gene, CDR1 is MNHNS and CDR2 is SASEGT. This CDR3 region has 13 residues. With 8 bases clipped from V and 7 bases from J, the junction kept 9 bases outside the gene matches.

The chain has TRBV2 and TRBJ1-1; 8 nucleotides line up with TRBD1. Trimming removed 6 bases from V and 4 bases from J; junction bases left unmatched: 4. The CDR3 has 13 residues. Germline V gene data show CDR1 as SNHLY and CDR2 as FYNNEI. The CDR3 sequence: CASRQGAPTEAFF. The CDR3 nucleotides are TGTGCCAGCAGGCAGGGGGCACCCACTGAAGCTTTCTTT.

This clonotype occurred many times. The CDR3 protein is CASSQDLGGQGYNEQFF. CDR3 nucleotide sequence: TGCGCCAGCAGCCAAGATCTTGGGGGACAGGGATACAATGAGCAGTTCTTC. This chain links TRBV4-1 with TRBJ2-1; 9 bases are shared with TRBD1. V shed 0 bases, J shed 4 bases, and the junction held 7 bases outside the gene matches. Germline V lookup: CDR1 MGHRA, CDR2 YSYEKL. The CDR3 extends over 17 amino acids.

A note on this clonotype: One end of the junction is discordant with germline, which a read error may explain. The chain has TRBV4-1 and TRBJ2-1; 13 positions agree with TRBD2. Germline V CDR1 and CDR2: MGHRA, YSYEKL. CDR3 length: 18 residues. The CDR3 spells CASSQDGTSGNYYNEQSF. The CDR3 nucleotides are TGCGCCAGCAGCCAAGATGGGACTAGCGGGAATTACTACAATGAGCAGTCCTTC.

This clonotype was found a few times. The chain carries TRBV4-1 and TRBJ2-1, with 8 bases identical to TRBD2. CDR1 is MGHRA and CDR2 is YSYEKL in the germline V gene. CDR3 length: 15 residues. After removal of 1 base from V and 7 bases from J, the junction contained 6 bases not matched to a gene. CDR3 sequence reads: CASSQAGGPRNEQFF. CDR3 bases: TGCGCCAGCAGCCAAGCGGGAGGGCCTAGGAATGAGCAGTTCTTC.

This chain joins TRBV30 and TRBJ1-3, with D hard to call. Trimming removed 2 bases at V and 0 bases at J, with 5 bases between. The CDR3 runs to 13 residues. In germline, CDR1 is GTSNPN, CDR2 SVGIG (reference sequence). The CDR3 DNA is TGTGCCTGGAGTTTGAGCTCTGGAAACACCATATATTTT. As protein: CAWSLSSGNTIYF.